This paragraph covers one TCR beta chain sequence. There are a few counts of this clonotype. Its binding antigen is unknown. No much larger clone is present one base from it, and per-base qualities are unavailable. This sample was included in a study of blood T cells in healthy people across ages (dated by TCRdb to the mid-2010s). For the wider study: In model experiments, roughly one uniquely barcoded TCR beta cDNA molecule per two T cells was captured by template switching. Using deep sequencing normalized with unique cDNA molecular identifiers, the study measured how TCR beta repertoire diversity changes with age. Donors were grouped into four age groups: young (average approximately 16 years), middle-aged (39), aged (around 56) and long-lived (about 82). Using the same blood draw, the study looked at two additional independent replicas of 1 million unique cDNA reads for two donors, one aged 18 to 30 and the other aged 80 or older. To avoid experimental bias, donors of different ages were distributed randomly across sequencing lanes.

Between the V and J ends, shortened by 1 base and 7 bases respectively, the junction contains 10 bases. There are 13 amino acids in the CDR3, from cysteine to phenylalanine inclusive. The retained sequence is limited to the CDR3, 39 bases, with the frame set at the first base. The germline V gene provides CDR1 SGHTA and CDR2 FQGNSA. What the authors observed across the whole study: A strong correlation was found between observed TCR beta diversity and the percentage of naive T cells measured by flow cytometry. Observed TCR beta diversity per million T cells fell roughly linearly with age, and a significant reduction was already apparent by age around 40. The long-lived group showed more naive CD4+ T cells, fewer expanded clones and increased TCR diversity than the aged group, suggesting age selection. Estimates of total diversity based on one million sequenced T cells were considered lower bounds and underestimates. Because profiling used bulk unsorted PBMCs, naive and antigen-experienced compartments could not be compared conclusively. Because donor CMV infection status was unknown, age-related changes in expanded clonotypes were potentially confounded.

The receptor library was made with 5' RACE. Sequencing took place on an Illumina HiSeq 2500. The second PCR ran for about 7 to 11 cycles and used a J-beta primer mix along with a sample-barcoded 5' primer. A unique molecular identifier was introduced onto each TCR beta cDNA molecule by a template-switch 5' adaptor carrying 12 random nucleotides. Each sample yielded at least 3 million CDR3-containing paired-end reads. All of the RNA was converted into first-strand cDNA using the Mint cDNA synthesis kit, with a TRBC-specific oligonucleotide serving as the primer. After uracil-DNA glycosylase treatment, a first 18-cycle PCR used universal primers M1SS and BC2_uni_R on all cDNA. In the source study's methods: Each sample was normalized by randomly selecting 1 million high-quality reads, each carrying a distinct molecular identifier. Reads with shared molecular identifiers were discarded instead of being binned into consensus sequences. MiTCR, run with a Q25 quality threshold and the strictest error-elimination algorithm, handled CDR3 identification, clonotype clustering and error correction. A nonparametric unseen species model using Euler transformation provided a lower-bound estimate of total TCR beta diversity. Starting from the raw public reads, TCRdb applied fastp trimming at Q25, assembled clones with MiXCR and retained in-frame beta chains. A single entry per CDR3 protein holds the most common genes and DNA from its merged rows. These V and J calls originate from TCRdb's pipeline instead of the authors' own analysis. The sample table records about 640,000 distinct CDR3 sequences; 58% of these occur just once. Of the sample, around 37% falls within the top ten clones.

Systemically healthy Caucasian individuals from Russia, approximately 39 in total and aged about 6 to 90 years, were included as donors. Approximately 11 milliliters of peripheral blood were drawn from each donor into EDTA-treated Vacutainer tubes. Ficoll-Paque density-gradient centrifugation was used to isolate PBMCs, with at least 7 million per sample. Trizol reagent was used to extract total RNA from PBMCs, with at least 6 micrograms per sample. For every donor, flow cytometry on a PBMC aliquot measured the percentage of naive CD45RAhigh/CD27high T cells. The sequence joins TRBV7-2 to TRBJ2-5, with an unclear D gene assignment. The TCR comes from a man aged 55-75 years in good health. The sample comprised blood. This receptor has the CDR3 CASSLERSRTQYF. The DNA reads TGTGCCAGCAGCTTAGAGCGATCTCGGACCCAGTACTTC. Supplemented by the reference TRBV7-2 and TRBJ2-5 proteins around the CDR3, the complete variable domain is GAGVSQSPSNKVTEKGKDVELRCDPISGHTALYWYRQSLGQGLEFLIYFQGNSAPDKSGLPSDRFSAERTGGSVSTLTIQRTQQEDSAVYLCASSLERSRTQYFGPGTRLLVL.